This record looks at one T cell receptor (beta chain) sequence and its context. Its antigen remains undetermined. As the CDR3 is not closed by the conserved phenylalanine or tryptophan, this likely results from a read error. The DNA is omitted, as the CDR3 cannot be located on it reliably, and the CDR3 follows TCRdb's listing. The data are from a study of cytomegalovirus exposure and HLA in healthy donors (dated by TCRdb to about 2017). In the study overall: In an earlier analysis of under 750 of the donors, 250 to 350 Gb of sequence data and 95 million to 130 million unique TCR beta sequences from 150 million to 200 million T cells were reported. Among under 450 genotyped donors of the cohort, an average of approximately 230,000 unique TCR beta nucleotide sequences were sequenced per donor, around 20% of them non-productive. The number of donors typed differed by locus, with about 629-640 for A, B, C, DRB1 and DQB1, more than 500 for DQA1, 600 to 610 for DPA1, and some 440 for DPB1. Because of strong linkage in the cohort, four to six DR-DQ haplotypes were treated as single units for association and clustering. Alongside the repertoire data, information on donor age, sex, ethnicity and CMV serostatus was compiled. HLA typing covered class I and class II loci at four-digit resolution. Every discovery cohort repertoire had been produced on one sequencing platform. Besides the first cohort of 550 to 750 subjects, a separate validation cohort made up of 95 to 150 different subjects was used. To predict cytomegalovirus infection status, the study brought together high-throughput TCR immunosequencing, statistical association of individual TCRs with disease status, and machine learning. The later analysis used no new phenotypic data to find candidate immune exposures, relying instead on TCR beta sequences and their occurrence across donors. A later genetic analysis took genome-wide SNP genotypes for about three fifths of the roughly 700 donors and used that subset as a discovery cohort. To decide whether each TCR beta V gene segment behaved as functional or pseudogenic, an earlier analysis of approximately 620 of the donors relied on high-throughput TCR beta sequencing. Approximately 300 gigabases of sequencing data and around 80 million unique TCR sequences made up an early release that covered over 550 HLA-typed donors. The study profiled the T cell repertoires of more than 500 subjects by immunosequencing and related them to cytomegalovirus serostatus. The study aimed to test whether cataloging public T cell receptors could reveal signatures of past pathogen exposure. A later analysis re-analyzed previously published TCR beta repertoires from approximately 670 donors and added high-resolution HLA genotyping to study TCR occurrence patterns. Of the approximately 370 genotyped donors, 81% were placed in the genetic ancestry cluster associated with self-reported Caucasian donors.

Study-wide conclusions, independent of this receptor: The classifier was reported to diagnose cytomegalovirus status with high specificity and sensitivity in both the original cohort and the validation cohort. Immune exposure information for the cohort was limited to CMV serostatus. According to a later genetic analysis, donors in an Asian-associated ancestry cluster had fewer N-insertions in productive TCRs than the roughly 700-donor mean. Roughly uniform sequencing depth across donors was assumed in presence/absence analyses, although this assumption may not hold. In a later analysis, over 15,000 TCR beta sequences were associated with specific HLA alleles at a false discovery rate of 0.05. Linkage disequilibrium might explain the correlated functional status among segregating V segments, but an unknown experimental factor could not be ruled out. In vitro tests confirmed that a few of the cytomegalovirus-associated TCR beta chains recognize cytomegalovirus antigens. In a later analysis, most CMV-associated TCR beta chains were found to appear HLA-restricted, with HLA associations seemingly driven largely by CMV exposure. In a later analysis, HLA-associated TCR beta chains were found to be more clonally expanded and to have lower generation probabilities than equally common non-associated chains. HLA typing was unavailable for some donors at each locus, so association tests used only the typed subset. Assigning TCR associations to individual alleles was difficult when HLA alleles, especially DR and DQ, strongly co-occurred. Because the 87-base-pair reads could not distinguish some IMGT-functional V segments, including TRBV6-2 and TRBV6-3, those segments were excluded. In this cohort, only TCR beta chains were sequenced, and detectable features were limited by the absence of alpha or paired-chain data. The earlier analysis of about 600 of the donors excluded 15 to 20 rarely observed V segments, including chromosome 9 orphons, because counts were too low. A further reported finding was that TCR beta sequences accurately predicted the HLA-A and HLA-B alleles for most subjects in the first cohort. According to a later analysis, TCR association rates differed among HLA loci, with DRB1 alleles showing the most associated TCRs and HLA-C alleles showing the fewest. Most TCR sequences were seen in very few donors, while some public TCRs were found in many individuals. The authors suggested that the approach could potentially be extended to other disease states and immunological phenotypes. A total of about 180 TCR beta chains were listed by the study as associated with cytomegalovirus. Broadly in line with IMGT annotations, most TCR beta V segments showed up in productive rearrangements about 90% or about 30% of the time in an earlier analysis of roughly 590 of the donors. Several of the top co-occurrence clusters appeared to be linked to parvovirus B19, influenza, CMV and Epstein-Barr virus, according to a later analysis. A cluster of highly shared sequence variants was judged likely to represent a technical artifact of the sequencing pipeline. A later genetic analysis associated a missense DCLRE1C variant with V-gene and J-gene trimming of TCR beta chains, and an independent cohort replicated the association.

Libraries were built with the immunoSEQ multiplex PCR assay. The multiplex PCR relied on a mix of 60 forward primers for TCR Vbeta segments and 13 reverse primers for TCR Jbeta segments. Amplification of the CDR3 region of rearranged TCR beta genes was performed with a multiplex PCR assay on genomic DNA. The Illumina HiSeq System was used to sequence the amplified TCR beta libraries as 87-base-pair reads. The published analysis was carried out like this. A later analysis counted tens of millions of unique TCR beta chains across the 666 repertoires, and some 12 million of these chains were shared by at least two donors. To remove PCR and sequencing errors, raw reads were error-corrected and collapsed into unique sequences using a nearest-neighbor algorithm that merged closely related sequences. V, D and J gene segments were assigned by aligning CDR3 sequences to IMGT reference sequences. For a sequence to be retained, at least a six-nucleotide match to both a V gene segment and a J gene segment was required. Rearrangements were classified as productive when the CDR3 lacked stop codons and remained in frame with V and J, and all other rearrangements were classified as non-productive. Following IMGT convention, CDR3 was defined as the stretch from the second conserved V-encoded cysteine up to the conserved J-encoded phenylalanine. The earlier analysis of roughly 590 of the donors excluded sequences that lacked an unambiguous match to a single V gene segment. An earlier analysis of several hundred of the donors classified V segments as functional when productive rearrangements were above 56.7% and as segregating when the standard deviation between donors was above 5%. A statistical classification framework was developed to diagnose cytomegalovirus status using the catalog of TCR beta chain sequences. V and J gene assignment, in a later analysis, came from comparing TCR nucleotide sequences with IMGT/GENE-DB human TR gene sequences. A later analysis assigned CDR3 sequences and most-parsimonious VDJ recombination scenarios with the TCRdist pipeline. In a later analysis, each TCR beta chain was defined by its CDR3 amino acid sequence together with its V-gene family, and reads without a unique V-gene family were excluded. To address suspected cross-contamination and a sequencing artifact, a later analysis removed a few hundred highly shared, low-generation-probability nucleotide sequences. In a later analysis, a clonal expansion index was calculated for each public chain from normalized within-repertoire ranks of inferred template counts. In a later analysis, generation probabilities were computed with a VDJ recombination model fitted to out-of-frame rearrangements, and the resulting probabilities were checked against IGoR. In a later analysis, hypergeometric tests were used to score TCR-TCR, TCR-HLA and TCR-CMV co-occurrence, with a repertoire-size bias correction applied to TCR pairs. To estimate false discovery rates, a later analysis permuted the HLA or CMV assignments 20 times. In a later analysis, co-occurring TCRs were grouped using DBSCAN, and TCRdist sequence similarity was added for clustering within HLA-allele-positive subsets. Repertoires with fewer than 30,000 or more than 120,000 public chains, plus five repertoires with anomalous nucleotide sharing, were excluded from co-occurrence clustering. The immuneACCESS repertoire file appears here via TCRdb, limited to in-frame rearrangements. These files lack a portion of the clones; in checked studies, under half of the deficit traces to unresolved V genes, and the cause of the others is not known. The DNA was the basis for D and trimming; V, J and clone size are from that table. The sample data list 120,000 to 150,000 clones, and more than 75% of these were observed just once. The top ten clones comprise about 3.1% of the sample.

The cohort consisted of 600 to 700 healthy bone marrow donors. At the time of sampling, every cohort member was nominally healthy, though immune exposures that went unrecorded were likely present. The donor tested CMV seronegative, placing the donor among the 350 or so seronegative members of the cohort. Every donor gave a peripheral blood sample, and the peripheral blood mononuclear cells from that sample were used for TCR beta sequencing. Genomic DNA was extracted from the blood cell samples with the Qiagen DNeasy Blood Extraction Kit. The CDR3 length equals 8 residues, ends included. The sequencing sample was made of PBMCs. Recombination joined TRBV23-1 with TRBJ1-1. TRBV23-1 is an ORF, and what it does is uncertain. This receptor was identified in a female donor in good health and CMV-seronegative. The CDR3 in this case is CASSPVNV.